The 9 T cell receptor beta chains presented below share a single source sample, sequenced in a study of coeliac disease. Some clones are missing from TCRdb's copy, which holds only in-frame ones; the method was immunoSEQ multiplex PCR. The sample has several thousand clones; approximately 66% are singletons. For these TCRs, the target antigens are not known. Study outcomes and limitations: In active celiac disease, intraepithelial and lamina propria TRB and TRG repertoires were less clonal than controls.

Material for sequencing was intraepithelial lymphocytes from the gut. The source is a woman between 18 and 29 years old with active celiac disease.

The rearrangement uses TRBV5-4 and TRBJ1-4; D perhaps matches TRBD1 (5 bases). The germline gives CDR1 SGHNT, CDR2 YYREEE (reference sequence). This CDR3 is built from 14 residues. The V gene lost 2 bases and the J gene lost 7 bases, with 12 bases spanning the gap. The CDR3, as DNA: TGTGCCAGCAGCTTAGACCGCGGGGGTGAAAAACTGTTTTTT. This encodes CASSLDRGGEKLFF.

The genes are TRBV11-3 and TRBJ1-1; 7 bases match TRBD1. The CDR3 consists of 15 residues. V trimming: 5 bases; J trimming: 3 bases; junction bases outside the gene matches: 9. Germline V lookup: CDR1 SGHNT, CDR2 YENEEA. CDR3 region: CASSQRTGPDTEAFF. The CDR3 bases are TGTGCCAGCAGCCAACGGACAGGCCCGGACACTGAAGCTTTCTTT.

The chain combines TRBV6-5 with TRBJ1-1; D perhaps matches TRBD1 (6 bases). CDR3 length equals 14 residues. The V gene's germline CDR1 is MNHEY and CDR2 SVGAGI. V was pared by 1 base and J by 4 bases, with 10 bases between. This CDR3 is CASSYYTGSTEAFF. The CDR3 DNA sequence: TGTGCCAGCAGTTACTATACAGGGAGCACTGAAGCTTTCTTT.

V is TRBV5-5 and J is TRBJ2-5; unclear D gene. Between the trimmed V and J ends, which lost 2 bases and 5 bases, there was a span of 13 bases. Per germline, CDR1 SGHKS and CDR2 YYEKEE (reference sequence). The CDR3 sequence is 14 residues long. CDR3 amino acids: CASSFDTGWETQYF. The CDR3 nucleotides are TGTGCCAGCAGCTTCGATACGGGTTGGGAGACCCAGTACTTC.

The chain employs TRBV19 and TRBJ1-5, with 8 bases matching TRBD1. The germline V gene encodes CDR1 LNHDA and CDR2 SQIVND (reference sequence). CDR3 size: 16 residues. Trimming cost V 4 bases and J 9 bases; bases outside gene matches: 14. The CDR3 DNA reads as TGTGCCAGTAGTAACGTATGGACAGGGCCCCGAGGGCCCCAGCATTTT. Protein product: CASSNVWTGPRGPQHF.

J is TRBJ1-1 and V is TRBV5-1; D remains unclear. Germline V gene lookup returns CDR1 SGHRS and CDR2 YFSETQ. The CDR3 is made up of 14 amino acids. V was clipped by 0 bases and J by 4 bases, with 10 bases between them. CDR3 coding DNA: TGCGCCAGCAGCTTGGGGAGTGGAAGCACTGAAGCTTTCTTT. It encodes CASSLGSGSTEAFF.

The rearrangement links TRBV7-8 to TRBJ2-1; maybe TRBD1 (5 bases). With 1 base removed from V and 4 bases from J, the gap between germline ends came to 20 bases. The CDR3 loop spans 18 amino acids. Germline-derived CDR1 and CDR2 are SGHVS and FQNEAQ. CDR3 amino acids: CASSLVFLSLRTYNEQFF. The DNA of the CDR3 is TGTGCCAGCAGCTTAGTATTCCTTTCGTTACGGACATACAATGAGCAGTTCTTC.

The rearrangement uses TRBV28 and TRBJ1-3; D call uncertain. V was pared by 2 bases and J by 4 bases, with 6 bases between. The CDR3 totals 13 residues. CDR1 and CDR2 from the germline V gene are MDHEN and SYDVKM. The DNA for the CDR3 is TGTGCCAGCAGTTTAGTCGAGGGAAACACCATATATTTT. Residues: CASSLVEGNTIYF.

The chain couples TRBV7-9 to TRBJ1-6; TRBD1 matches 7 bases. Trimming took 8 bases from V and 0 from J; bases not matched to a gene: 13. This CDR3 region has 18 residues. From germline, CDR1 is SEHNR and CDR2 FQNEAQ (reference sequence). The CDR3 DNA follows: TGTGCCAGCGGTATGGACAGGACGGCGAGCTCCTATAATTCACCCCTCCACTTT. As protein: CASGMDRTASSYNSPLHF.